A selection of T cell receptor beta chains follows, all from one sample in a study of blood T cells in healthy people across ages. TCRdb itself ran the 5' RACE reads through MiXCR, one entry per CDR3 protein. The data contain hundreds of thousands of distinct CDR3 sequences, 22% of them singletons. The sample taken for sequencing was blood. These receptors were taken from a man in his sixties or seventies in good health. Each CDR3 is given without its conserved first and last residue. Rows may omit the clone size; those that give it use once, few, many or a size class.

j_gene,abundance,v_gene,CDR3aa
TRBJ1-4,.,TRBV7-2,ASTLDRGDEKLF
.,.,TRBV5-1,ASSLAGTGGMETQY
TRBJ2-1,few,TRBV7-2,ASSLNPGDNEQF
.,.,TRBV27,ASSDATRGLYEQY
TRBJ1-4,.,TRBV11-2,ASSLGTGGLNEKLF
TRBJ2-3,few,TRBV30,ARNSGRGDTQY
TRBJ2-5,.,TRBV20-1,SARVGRRTPNETQY
TRBJ2-1,many,TRBV2,ASSGPGTPYNEQF
TRBJ2-5,few,TRBV7-9,ASSLTGTSEKETQY
TRBJ2-3,.,TRBV7-9,ASSPGLPDTQY
TRBJ1-5,once,TRBV4-1,ASSQKGGMSNQPQH
TRBJ1-5,.,TRBV12-3/TRBV12-4,ASSPDREGQPQH
TRBJ2-3,.,TRBV13,ASSPRSLRDTQY
TRBJ1-3,many,TRBV6-5,ASSVGNTIY
TRBJ2-5,few,TRBV11-2,ASSLEGGSLQETQY
TRBJ1-1,.,TRBV29-1,SVGASANTEAF
TRBJ2-1,few,TRBV6-2/TRBV6-3,AITGTSPYNEQF
TRBJ1-1,.,TRBV20-1,SASRQGDEAF
TRBJ2-5,.,TRBV15,ATSSHLTSAQETQY
TRBJ2-5,once,TRBV5-1,ASSLRTARAETQY
TRBJ2-2,.,TRBV7-3,ASSLEGVFTGELF
TRBJ2-1,many,TRBV20-1,SAKRLQALYNEQF
TRBJ2-5,.,TRBV12-3/TRBV12-4,ASTPEETQY
.,few,TRBV3-1,ASSPTLASYEQY
TRBJ1-2,many,TRBV6-4,ASSDTGTYGYT
TRBJ1-1,few,TRBV11-2,ASSWAQNTLNTEAF
TRBJ2-2,.,TRBV12-3/TRBV12-4,ASSPSEYTGELF
TRBJ2-1,.,TRBV5-1,ASSPGQGQEQF
TRBJ2-3,few,TRBV12-3/TRBV12-4,ASSLNPRNTQY
TRBJ2-5,.,TRBV11-1,ASSVNPGLEFGTQY
TRBJ2-1,few,TRBV5-6,ASSLRAGEEQF
TRBJ2-3,few,TRBV7-6,ASSARGITDTQY
TRBJ2-3,.,TRBV6-6,ASSYSTRPDTQY
TRBJ2-1,few,TRBV29-1,SVVLNRRNEQF
TRBJ1-2,.,TRBV12-3/TRBV12-4,ASSPVVYGYT
TRBJ1-2,.,TRBV9,ASSPRGDGINYGYT
TRBJ2-1,.,TRBV7-8,ASSLFGSGDEQF
TRBJ2-3,.,TRBV3-1,ASSTRDRGADTQY
TRBJ1-1,.,TRBV12-3/TRBV12-4,ASSFQGAKTEAF
TRBJ2-3,.,TRBV5-1,ASSLGGTGALGTQY
TRBJ1-2,.,TRBV4-1,ASSQDVSGLDYGYT
TRBJ1-5,few,TRBV11-2,ASSLGARQPQH
TRBJ1-2,.,TRBV7-8,ASSLGGHGYA
TRBJ2-7,few,TRBV20-1,SARPTLSSYEQY
.,.,TRBV7-8,ASRARTGGRHYEQY
TRBJ2-1,.,TRBV18,ASSPRQSYNEQF
TRBJ1-2,.,TRBV7-9,ASSSRTSWDGYT
TRBJ2-3,once,TRBV6-6,ASSPGRTGTDTQY
TRBJ2-1,few,TRBV10-3,AISALAAYNEQF
.,.,TRBV27,ASSLRGYSYEQY
TRBJ1-4,.,TRBV18,ASSPPTSFNEKLF
TRBJ2-4,.,TRBV5-1,ASSPNTGPEHIQY
TRBJ1-6,few,TRBV27,ASSLYRRGNSPLH
TRBJ2-7,few,TRBV11-2,ASSLVPSYEQY
TRBJ2-5,.,TRBV29-1,SLLPGTKKETQY